The sequence of this T cell receptor beta chain was determined in a study of PD-1 blockade in classical Hodgkin lymphoma. Every patient had relapsed following autologous stem cell transplantation, and cohorts differed in brentuximab vedotin exposure. Losses at the gene ends were 3 bases for V and 1 base for J; bases not matched to a gene: 3. CDR1 and CDR2 (germline): SQVTM, ANQGSEA. This CDR3 region has 14 residues. Data came from immunoSEQ multiplex PCR; TCRdb stores just in-frame clones and leaves some out. Of 49,000 or so clones listed, over 70% are singletons. The receptor was derived from a human donor with classical Hodgkin lymphoma. The material was peripheral blood mononuclear cells (PBMCs), obtained before the second cycle of nivolumab. The chain uses TRBV29-1 and TRBJ2-3; 8 positions match TRBD2. As DNA, the CDR3 is TGCAGCGTTGAGTGGCGGGAGGGCACAGATACGCAGTATTTT. Encoded protein: CSVEWREGTDTQYF.